The present entry profiles one TCR beta chain with its context. This clone is a singleton in its sample. The target of this receptor is not known. No base quality information exists; no much larger clone differs at one position. This sample is drawn from a study of shared clonotypes between healthy human individuals (dated by TCRdb to 2020 to 2021). Study-level background: The cohort included a few men and two women between 18 and 49 years of age. For each donor, CD4 naive and CD4 memory were each given three plates, CD8 naive was given two plates, and CD8 memory was given one plate. Blood TCR repertoires of about 5 healthy adults were deeply sequenced to estimate repertoire size and the extent of clonotype sharing between individuals. To increase sequencing depth and limit assay-specific biases, TCR repertoire library preparation and sequencing were carried out by different laboratories using diverse techniques. Each donor's leukapheresis produced roughly between roughly 0.85 and 9 billion PBMCs.

What the study reported, not specific to this receptor: When a few donors were compared, the shared fraction of clonotypes was about 5.4% for naive CD4, roughly 3.4% for naive CD8, roughly 2.5% for memory CD4, and about 0.36% for memory CD8. Sampling was restricted to blood, and TCR repertoires in tissues likely differ from the TCR repertoires found in blood. Pairwise subsampling indicated that sequencing depth was expected to affect the degree of clonotype sharing among donors. Because the study included a small number of donors, the genetic and exposure-history diversity represented was limited. Clonotypes shared by all four sorted-subset donors showed higher generation probabilities than non-shared clonotypes. Even with the large sequencing depth, rarefaction of the sorted-subset datasets indicated that sequencing was incomplete. Naive subsets generally had larger estimated clonotype richness than memory subsets did.

Using the deep immunoSEQ assay, TCR CDR3 regions were amplified from genomic DNA by multiplex PCR. Extracted genomic DNA from each cell subset was spread evenly across all wells of several immunoSEQ 96-well plates, with each plate serving as a replicate. For sorted subsets, each replicate PCR was loaded with around 220 ng genomic DNA, equivalent to about 33,000 T cell genomes. Purified libraries were quantified with a Qubit 3.0 fluorometer, sized on a Bioanalyzer 2100, and re-quantified with the KAPA Library Quantification kit. A separate single-read 150-cycle Illumina NextSeq 550 flow cell was used to sequence each immunoSEQ 96-well plate. The original methods were these. Because the immunoSEQ output held only junctional sequences and lacked quality scores, the filtering could not match the filtering applied to full-length reads. Sequences were annotated with PyIR, a Python wrapper for IgBLAST v1.9, using IMGT germline references to assign V/J genes and CDR3. Reads were filtered out if the reads had weak V/J assignments (E-value above 1e-6), no CDR3, stop codons, out-of-frame junctions, or ambiguous translated residues. V3J clonotypes were defined as sequences sharing an identical inferred V gene, J gene, and CDR3 amino acid sequence. Percentage overlap between repertoires was computed as shared unique clonotypes divided by the size of the smaller repertoire. RTK rarefaction, the Chao1 estimator, and Recon v2.1 estimates of unobserved clonotypes were used to assess repertoire richness. OLGA was used to compute generation probabilities for all TCRbeta clonotypes that the gDNA method yielded from several donors. Sourced from immuneACCESS, this table was stored by TCRdb with only in-frame sequences that have V and J called. A share of the clones is absent; for the studies checked, an unresolved V gene accounts for under half, and the remainder has no known explanation. Clone size and V and J calls were adopted from that table, with D and trimming inferred from the DNA. Recorded for this sample are around 600,000 clones; 97% of them occurred a single time. The top ten clonotypes cover roughly 0.05% of the sample.

The V and J ends are trimmed by 6 bases and 4 bases, leaving 15 bases between them. Including cysteine and phenylalanine, the CDR3 has 14 amino acids. The read is trimmed to its CDR3 DNA, 42 bases read in frame from base 1. Sequences MNHNS (CDR1) and SASEGT (CDR2) are obtained from the germline V gene. The donors were healthy, HIV-negative adults who had no recently reported acute infections or vaccinations. Every donor was a Caucasian adult residing in Nashville, Tennessee, USA. Magnetic negative selection was used to enrich CD4+ T cells, after which naive cells were positively selected on CD45RA and the negative fraction became the memory subset. Blood was collected by leukapheresis, and PBMCs were isolated by Ficoll-Histopaque density gradient centrifugation and then cryopreserved in liquid nitrogen vapor phase. Analytical flow cytometry was used to check the purity and quantity of each magnetically sorted T cell population. Genomic DNA was isolated from each sorted fraction and quantified by UV absorbance on a Nanodrop 2000c.

The specimen sequenced was naive CD4+ T cells sorted from blood. According to the study, the label for this sample's cell subset or site signals: CD45RA+ positively selected. The receptor comes from a woman younger than 45 in good health. The V and J segments used are TRBV6-1 and TRBJ1-2, with TRBD1 perhaps the D gene, on 6 matching bases. The CDR3 protein: CASRSTGSGYGYTF. In nucleotide form, the sequence is TGTGCCAGCAGGTCCACAGGGTCCGGCTATGGCTACACCTTC.